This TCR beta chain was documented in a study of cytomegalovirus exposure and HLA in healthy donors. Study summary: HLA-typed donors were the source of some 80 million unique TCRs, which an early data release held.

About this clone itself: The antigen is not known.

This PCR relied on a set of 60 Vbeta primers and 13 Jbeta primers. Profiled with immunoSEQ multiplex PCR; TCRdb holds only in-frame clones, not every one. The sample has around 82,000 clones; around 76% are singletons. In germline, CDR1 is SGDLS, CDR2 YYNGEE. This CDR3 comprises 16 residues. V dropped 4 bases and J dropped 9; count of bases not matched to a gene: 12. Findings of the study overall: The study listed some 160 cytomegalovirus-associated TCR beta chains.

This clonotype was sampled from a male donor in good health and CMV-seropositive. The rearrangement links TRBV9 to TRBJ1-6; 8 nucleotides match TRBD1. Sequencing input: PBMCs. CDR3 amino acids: CASSHSTGTGLSPLHF. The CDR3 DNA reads TGTGCCAGCAGCCATTCAACCGGGACAGGTCTTTCACCCCTCCACTTT.